The 30 T cell receptor beta chains below were found in one sample sequenced in a study of T cell responses to AZD1222 COVID-19 vaccine. Data came from immunoSEQ multiplex PCR; TCRdb stores just in-frame clones and leaves some out. The sample has 90,000 to 150,000 clones, roughly 84% seen once; the top ten hold approximately 1.3%. Sequencing used peripheral blood, obtained on day 0 of AZD1222 vaccination. These receptors were taken from an adult in good health.

V and J are TRBV21-1 and TRBJ1-2. TRBV21-1 is an annotated pseudogene. The CDR3 contains 15 residues. The CDR3 spells CASSKGGGHNYGYTF. For the CDR3, the DNA is TGTGCCAGCAGCAAAGGGGGGGGTCATAACTATGGCTACACCTTC.

DNA for the CDR3: TGTGCCAGCAGCTTTGGGGGAAGGAACACTGAAGCTTTCTTT. It translates to CASSFGGRNTEAFF. This rearrangement joins TRBV7-8 to TRBJ1-1, with D maybe TRBD1 (5 bases). Trimming removed 3 bases from V and 1 base from J, with 9 bases in between. CDR3 length: 14 amino acids. Germline V lookup: CDR1 SGHVS, CDR2 FQNEAQ.

The chain joins TRBV4-3 to TRBJ2-2; 8 bases line up with TRBD1. V lost 3 bases to trimming and J lost 0 bases; unmatched junction nucleotides: 6. The CDR3 has 17 residues. The germline CDR1 and CDR2 sequences are LGHNA and YSLEER. CDR3 in amino acids: CASSHLPGQANTGELFF. CDR3 DNA sequence: TGCGCCAGCAGCCATCTTCCGGGACAGGCGAACACCGGGGAGCTGTTTTTT.

The CDR3 protein is CASSPQVGQGPNGYTF. CDR3 bases: TGTGCCAGCAGCCCCCAAGTAGGACAGGGCCCCAATGGCTACACCTTC. This chain connects TRBV7-9 to TRBJ1-2, with 8 bases that match TRBD1. The CDR3 has 16 residues. V lost 5 bases, J lost 6 bases, and 14 bases stayed unmatched. Looked up from germline, CDR1 is SEHNR and CDR2 is FQNEAQ (reference sequence).

The J gene is TRBJ2-7, the V gene TRBV15, with TRBD1 matching 9 bases. The germline V gene encodes CDR1 LNHNV and CDR2 YYDKDF (reference sequence). J gave up 3 bases and V 3 bases, and 9 bases lay outside the gene matches. This CDR3 has 16 residues. CDR3 DNA sequence: TGTGCCACCAGCAGTGGGGACAGGGCTTTGTTCTACGAGCAGTACTTC. This encodes CATSSGDRALFYEQYF.

The rearrangement joins TRBV9 to TRBJ1-2; no firm D call. The V gene's germline CDR1 is SGDLS and CDR2 YYNGEE. Trimming shortened V by 0 bases and J by 8 bases, and 8 bases separated the two germline ends. The CDR3 extends over 12 amino acids. The CDR3 region is CASSVGTGGYTF. DNA of the CDR3: TGTGCCAGCAGCGTAGGGACGGGAGGCTACACCTTC.

V gene TRBV10-2 combines with J gene TRBJ1-2, with TRBD1 as a possible D gene (6 bases). In germline, CDR1 is WSHSY, CDR2 SAAADI. The CDR3 sequence is 18 residues long. V lost 1 base and J lost 4, with 22 bases in between. The CDR3 bases are TGCGCCAGCAGTGAGTGGTTCGGGGGGCTCCAGGATCCCTATGGCTACACCTTC. This sequence encodes CASSEWFGGLQDPYGYTF.

In its sample, this clone was seen once. The chain is built from TRBV5-4 and TRBJ2-5; 7 bases line up with TRBD2. Germline CDR1 SGHNT, CDR2 YYREEE (reference sequence). V dropped 0 bases and J dropped 5; count of bases not matched to a gene: 7. CDR3 size: 15 residues. The CDR3: CASSLGDGTKETQYF. The CDR3 coding sequence is TGTGCCAGCAGCTTGGGTGACGGGACTAAGGAGACCCAGTACTTC.

The rearrangement joins TRBV29-1 to TRBJ1-1; D may be TRBD1 (5 bases). Trimming removed 6 bases from V and 6 bases from J, with 11 bases in between. The length of the CDR3 is 11 residues. Per the germline V gene, CDR1 is SQVTM and CDR2 is ANQGSEA. The CDR3 sequence: CSVAQGPEAFF. Written as DNA, the CDR3 is TGCAGCGTGGCCCAGGGTCCTGAAGCTTTCTTT.

This rearrangement joins TRBV6-5 to TRBJ2-2, with 7 bases that match TRBD2. The CDR3 is 16 residues long. The V gene end was trimmed by 4 bases and the J gene end by 3 bases; junction bases not matched to a gene: 8. Germline lookup yields CDR1 MNHEY and CDR2 SVGAGI. The CDR3 region has the DNA TGTGCCAGCAGTTCCCGGCTAGCGGCCTACACCGGGGAGCTGTTTTTT. Its translation is CASSSRLAAYTGELFF.

This sequence joins TRBV6-2 or TRBV6-3 and TRBJ2-7; the D gene is possibly TRBD2 (5 bases). The V gene's germline CDR1 is MNHEY and CDR2 SVGEGT. V was trimmed by 4 bases and J by 2 bases, leaving 12 bases between them. The CDR3 length is 14 residues. DNA for the CDR3: TGTGCCAGCAGTTGGACGGACTTTCCCTACGAGCAGTACTTC. It codes for CASSWTDFPYEQYF.

The chain recombines TRBV2 with TRBJ1-1; D not certain. Trimming took off 2 bases at V and 3 bases at J, with 7 bases between the two ends. The CDR3 runs 13 residues. The germline V gene encodes CDR1 SNHLY and CDR2 FYNNEI. CDR3 bases: TGTGCCAGCAGTGAAAGGCAGGACACTGAAGCTTTCTTT. It specifies CASSERQDTEAFF.

This chain joins TRBV5-6 and TRBJ1-1; perhaps TRBD1 as D (5 bases). The CDR3 spans 18 residues. CDR1 and CDR2 from the germline V gene are SGHDT and YYEEEE. V was shortened by 1 base and J by 2 bases, with 21 bases between the two germline ends. DNA for the CDR3: TGTGCCAGCAGCTTGAAGGGTGGCAGGGTCGGTTTTAACACTGAAGCTTTCTTT. This encodes CASSLKGGRVGFNTEAFF.

The chain is built from TRBV3-1 (or the pseudogene TRBV3-2) and TRBJ2-3; 12 bases fit TRBD2. The ends lost 1 base at V and 5 bases at J; junction bases unmatched: 7. The CDR3 runs 17 residues. The germline gives CDR1 LGHDT, CDR2 YNNKEL (reference sequence). Written as DNA, the CDR3 is TGTGCCAGCAGCCAAGCTACTAGCGGGGGGTGGGTAGATACGCAGTATTTT. Translated, it gives CASSQATSGGWVDTQYF.

This chain joins TRBV11-3 and TRBJ2-3; 12 bases align to TRBD2. Germline CDR1 and CDR2: SGHNT and YENEEA. The CDR3 loop spans 15 amino acids. V dropped 4 bases and J dropped 6; count of bases not matched to a gene: 5. The CDR3 nucleotides are TGTGCCAGCAGCTCTAGCGGGGGGGCCAGGGATACGCAGTATTTT. Amino acids: CASSSSGGARDTQYF.

The chain couples TRBV10-3 to TRBJ2-3, with 9 bases matching TRBD1. Germline CDR1 and CDR2: ENHRY and SYGVKD. The CDR3 contains 16 residues. V lost 4 bases to trimming and J lost 4 bases; unmatched junction nucleotides: 9. CDR3: CAISGGQGEKADTQYF. DNA of the CDR3: TGTGCCATCAGTGGGGGACAGGGAGAAAAGGCAGATACGCAGTATTTT.

The CDR3 reads CASSEDLGGITGELFF. The CDR3 region has the DNA TGTGCCAGCAGCGAGGACTTGGGTGGGATCACCGGGGAGCTGTTTTTT. J is TRBJ2-2 and V is TRBV9; perhaps TRBD2 as D (5 bases). The CDR3 spans 16 residues. Germline lookup yields CDR1 SGDLS and CDR2 YYNGEE. The germline V and J ends were trimmed by 3 bases and 4 bases, with 16 bases remaining between them.

The rearrangement uses TRBV19 and TRBJ1-1, with D uncertain. Trimming pared 3 bases from V and 0 bases from J, leaving 8 bases between. The germline CDR1 and CDR2 sequences are LNHDA and SQIVND (reference sequence). CDR3 length equals 14 residues. The CDR3: CASSIGGLNTEAFF. CDR3 coding DNA: TGTGCCAGTAGTATCGGCGGGTTGAACACTGAAGCTTTCTTT.

The J gene is TRBJ1-2, the V gene TRBV30, with 7 bases fitting TRBD1. Per germline, CDR1 GTSNPN and CDR2 SVGIG (reference sequence). After removal of 8 bases from V and 6 bases from J, the junction contained 12 bases not matched to a gene. The CDR3 extends over 13 amino acids. CDR3 in DNA: TGTGCCCGCAGGGGGGGCCCCGGGGATGGCTACACCTTC. Encoded protein: CARRGGPGDGYTF.

J is TRBJ1-1 and V is TRBV27, with TRBD1 matching over 7 bases. CDR3 length: 14 amino acids. V dropped 7 bases and J dropped 0; count of bases not matched to a gene: 5. CDR1 MNHEY and CDR2 SMNVEV come from the germline V gene (reference sequence). CDR3 sequence reads: CASKRGQVNTEAFF. Written as DNA, the CDR3 is TGTGCCAGCAAAAGAGGACAGGTGAACACTGAAGCTTTCTTT.

The count of this clone is one. This rearrangement joins TRBV7-9 to TRBJ2-4, with 9 bases matching TRBD1. V lost 5 bases and J lost 3; bases outside the gene matches: 11. This CDR3 has 17 amino acids. The germline gives CDR1 SEHNR, CDR2 FQNEAQ (reference sequence). The CDR3 nucleotides are TGTGCCAGCAGCCCAGGGACAGGGCCCTTAGTCAAAAACATTCAGTACTTC. As protein: CASSPGTGPLVKNIQYF.

V is TRBV5-6 and J is TRBJ2-5; D might be TRBD2 (6 bases). V was clipped by 0 bases and J by 7 bases, with 13 bases between them. Germline V gives CDR1 SGHDT, CDR2 YYEEEE. This CDR3 is built from 14 residues. CDR3 residues: CASSLEEGVGTQYF. DNA for the CDR3: TGTGCCAGCAGCTTGGAGGAGGGTGTTGGGACCCAGTACTTC.

This clone has a single count. CDR3 nucleotides: TGTGCCAGCTGGGGGGGTAGCCGCAATCAGCCCCAGCATTTT. Translating it yields CASWGGSRNQPQHF. The rearrangement uses TRBV2 and TRBJ1-5, with D tentatively TRBD1 (5 bases). The V gene's germline CDR1 is SNHLY and CDR2 FYNNEI. V lost 8 bases and J 2 bases, leaving 13 bases between the germline ends. The CDR3 runs to 14 residues.

This rearrangement joins TRBV7-2 to TRBJ1-2; perhaps TRBD1 as D (5 bases). This CDR3 is built from 15 residues. CDR1 SGHTA and CDR2 FQGNSA come from the germline V gene. Between the trimmed V and J ends, which lost 6 bases and 1 base, there was a span of 15 bases. This chain's CDR3 is CASSPVAGGNYGYTF. The CDR3, as DNA: TGTGCCAGCAGTCCCGTGGCTGGGGGTAACTATGGCTACACCTTC.

The rearrangement uses TRBV10-3 and TRBJ1-2; perhaps TRBD1 as D (6 bases). Germline CDR1 and CDR2: ENHRY and SYGVKD. Deletions cut 0 bases from V and 8 bases from J, with 10 bases between. The CDR3 runs to 13 residues. The CDR3: CAISESTDSGYTF. The CDR3 DNA is TGTGCCATCAGTGAGTCGACGGACAGCGGCTACACCTTC.

The chain links TRBV21-1 to TRBJ2-1; TRBD1 is the table's D call and was not checked against the DNA. TRBV21-1 is designated a pseudogene. The CDR3 sequence is 16 residues long. The CDR3 spells CASSKPGTGGWNEQFF. In nucleotides, the CDR3 is TGTGCCAGCAGCAAACCCGGGACAGGGGGTTGGAATGAGCAGTTCTTC.

The rearrangement joins TRBV10-3 to TRBJ2-7; 9 bases map to TRBD2. J gave up 2 bases and V 10 bases, and 12 bases lay outside the gene matches. This CDR3 spans 15 amino acids. Germline lookup yields CDR1 ENHRY and CDR2 SYGVKD. DNA of the CDR3: TGTGCCACCCACAGCCCAGCGGGGGGTACCTACGAGCAGTACTTC. Protein sequence: CATHSPAGGTYEQYF.

This clone was seen just once. The V and J genes are TRBV4-2 and TRBJ2-3; the D is unclear. Germline CDR1 LGHNA, CDR2 YNFKEQ. This CDR3 contains 11 residues. The V gene lost 6 bases and the J gene lost 7 bases, with 8 bases spanning the gap. The CDR3 DNA reads TGTGCCAGCAGTTCCACTAATACGCAGTATTTT. Translation gives CASSSTNTQYF.

The chain couples TRBV7-9 to TRBJ1-5; tentatively, D is TRBD1 (5 bases). The CDR3 has 13 amino acids. The V gene's germline CDR1 is SEHNR and CDR2 FQNEAQ (reference sequence). Trimming pared 5 bases from V and 5 bases from J, leaving 10 bases between. CDR3 in amino acids: CASSGLGDQPQHF. The CDR3 DNA sequence: TGTGCCAGCAGCGGGTTGGGGGATCAGCCCCAGCATTTT.

The rearrangement uses TRBV29-1 and TRBJ2-1; D possibly corresponds to TRBD1 (5 bases). The CDR3 consists of 19 residues. The germline V gene encodes CDR1 SQVTM and CDR2 ANQGSEA. The V gene lost 5 bases and the J gene lost 6 bases, with 32 bases spanning the gap. The CDR3 sequence is CSVRPGQGSAASWVNEQFF. The CDR3 DNA reads TGCAGCGTTCGGCCCGGGCAGGGATCGGCGGCTAGTTGGGTCAATGAGCAGTTCTTC.